Listed below are T cell receptor beta chains from one sample, sequenced in a study of cytomegalovirus exposure and HLA in healthy donors. Here immunoSEQ multiplex PCR was the method, and the copy in TCRdb shows in-frame clones only, minus some. The table lists 200,000 or so clones, approximately 81% of them singletons. Sequencing used PBMCs. The receptors were sampled from a woman under 30 in good health and CMV-seropositive. The CDR3 runs from the conserved cysteine through the conserved F or W. The D gene is left open where the match is weak. A row's size may be missing; if present it is once, few, many or a size class.

CDR3 protein | CDR3 DNA | J gene | clone size | CDR3 length | V gene | D gene
CAISGGTAVDIQYF | TGTGCCATCAGTGGCGGGACTGCTGTGGACATTCAGTACTTC | TRBJ2-4 | - | 14 | TRBV10-3 | -
CASSEIAQNYGYTF | TGTGCCAGCAGTGAAATCGCACAGAACTATGGCTACACCTTC | TRBJ1-2 | - | 14 | TRBV6-1 | -
CASSVDPAGGGGTQYF | TGTGCCAGCAGCGTAGACCCAGCGGGGGGGGGAGGTACGCAGTATTTT | TRBJ2-3 | - | 16 | TRBV9 | TRBD2
CASSTTGGGETQYF | TGTGCCAGCAGCACTACAGGGGGCGGGGAGACCCAGTACTTC | TRBJ2-5 | once | 14 | TRBV11-1 | TRBD1
CASSADPGGGVGYTF | TGTGCCAGCAGCGCGGACCCGGGGGGTGGTGTCGGCTACACCTTC | TRBJ1-2 | - | 15 | TRBV9 | -
CASSVSQQTRETQYF | TGTGCCAGTAGTGTAAGTCAGCAAACCAGGGAGACCCAGTACTTC | TRBJ2-5 | - | 15 | TRBV19 | -
CAWIVTGGYTF | TGTGCCTGGATTGTGACGGGAGGCTACACCTTC | TRBJ1-2 | - | 11 | TRBV30 | -
CSATDRENSPLHF | TGCAGCGCCACGGACAGGGAAAATTCACCCCTCCACTTT | TRBJ1-6 | - | 13 | TRBV29-1 | TRBD1
CASSPPLRTDYGYTF | TGTGCCAGCAGCCCACCCCTTAGGACAGACTATGGCTACACCTTC | TRBJ1-2 | - | 15 | TRBV11-2 | -
CASSLEMGLGGNTIYF | TGTGCCAGCAGCTTGGAAATGGGGCTGGGGGGAAACACCATATATTTT | TRBJ1-3 | - | 16 | TRBV5-4 | -
CASSLRKGGTEAFF | TGTGCCAGCAGCTTAAGGAAAGGGGGCACTGAAGCTTTCTTT | TRBJ1-1 | once | 14 | TRBV11-3 | -
CASSFAYREGYTF | TGTGCCAGCAGCTTTGCGTACAGGGAGGGCTACACCTTC | TRBJ1-2 | few | 13 | TRBV7-9 | -
CASGLGRWGRGEGTEAFF | TGTGCTAGTGGTTTGGGACGTTGGGGTAGGGGGGAGGGCACTGAAGCTTTCTTT | TRBJ1-1 | few | 18 | TRBV12-5 | -
CASALLELGGIGTEAFF | TGCGCCAGCGCCTTACTTGAGTTGGGAGGGATAGGAACTGAAGCTTTCTTT | TRBJ1-1 | - | 17 | TRBV4-1 | -
CASSERTGGPYEQYF | TGTGCCAGCAGTGAGAGGACAGGGGGTCCCTACGAGCAGTACTTC | TRBJ2-7 | - | 15 | TRBV2 | TRBD1
CASSSSYTGELFF | TGTGCTAGCAGCTCTAGTTACACCGGGGAGCTGTTTTTT | TRBJ2-2 | - | 13 | TRBV7-7 | -
CASSASGGYGELFF | TGTGCCAGCAGTGCTAGCGGGGGATACGGGGAGCTGTTTTTT | TRBJ2-2 | - | 14 | TRBV6-1 | TRBD2
CAWSAKTPNWNTEAFF | TGTGCCTGGAGTGCAAAAACTCCGAATTGGAACACTGAAGCTTTCTTT | TRBJ1-1 | - | 16 | TRBV30 | -
CASRKGLAKETQYF | TGTGCCAGCAGGAAAGGACTAGCAAAAGAGACCCAGTACTTC | TRBJ2-5 | - | 14 | TRBV2 | TRBD2
CASSPQVGGRTDTQYF | TGTGCCAGCTCACCTCAAGTAGGGGGCCGCACAGATACGCAGTATTTT | TRBJ2-3 | - | 16 | TRBV18 | TRBD1
CASSVVTNTGELFF | TGTGCCAGCAGCGTAGTTACGAACACCGGGGAGCTGTTTTTT | TRBJ2-2 | - | 14 | TRBV9 | -
CASSVPGGRHTGELFF | TGTGCCAGCAGCGTCCCAGGGGGCCGCCATACCGGGGAGCTGTTTTTT | TRBJ2-2 | - | 16 | TRBV9 | TRBD1
CASSKSDRGSFEKLFF | TGTGCCAGCAGCAAATCCGACAGGGGGTCATTTGAAAAACTGTTTTTT | TRBJ1-4 | once | 16 | TRBV11-2 | TRBD1
CSVVNSEAFF | TGCAGCGTGGTTAACAGCGAAGCTTTCTTT | TRBJ1-1 | few | 10 | TRBV29-1 | -
CATTVGGAAGELFF | TGTGCCACCACCGTAGGGGGCGCGGCCGGGGAGCTGTTTTTT | TRBJ2-2 | - | 14 | TRBV19 | TRBD1
CASSLLDSVYGYTF | TGCGCCAGCAGCCTCTTAGACAGCGTCTATGGCTACACCTTC | TRBJ1-2 | - | 14 | TRBV5-1 | -
CASSLAGGGVEKLFF | TGTGCCAGCAGCTTGGCGGGGGGCGGGGTTGAAAAACTGTTTTTT | TRBJ1-4 | - | 15 | TRBV5-4 | -
CASSHDRYEQYF | TGTGCCAGCAGTCACGACAGGTACGAGCAGTACTTC | TRBJ2-7 | - | 12 | TRBV6-6 | -
CASSQVDRGGNSPLHF | TGCGCCAGCAGCCAAGTAGACAGGGGGGGAAATTCACCCCTCCACTTT | TRBJ1-6 | - | 16 | TRBV4-1 | TRBD1
CASNPLGLNTEAFF | TGTGCCAGTAACCCCCTTGGGCTGAACACTGAAGCTTTCTTT | TRBJ1-1 | - | 14 | TRBV19 | -
CACDRFSGANVLTF | TGTGCCTGCGACAGGTTCTCTGGGGCCAACGTCCTGACTTTC | TRBJ2-6 | - | 14 | TRBV30 | -
CASKSYGTDTQYF | TGTGCCAGCAAGAGCTATGGCACAGATACGCAGTATTTT | TRBJ2-3 | - | 13 | TRBV6-5 | -
CASSPGTGGTEAFF | TGTGCCAGCAGCCCTGGGACAGGCGGTACTGAAGCTTTCTTT | TRBJ1-1 | once | 14 | TRBV11-2 | TRBD1
CASSPPPAGLTDTQYF | TGTGCCAGCAGCCCGCCACCAGCGGGACTCACAGATACGCAGTATTTT | TRBJ2-3 | - | 16 | TRBV11-2 | TRBD2
CASSLTRGIWDQETQYF | TGTGCCAGCAGCCTCACGAGAGGGATTTGGGATCAGGAGACCCAGTACTTC | TRBJ2-5 | - | 17 | TRBV11-3 | -
CASSLEGGRTGELFF | TGTGCCAGCAGCTTGGAGGGGGGGAGAACCGGGGAGCTGTTTTTT | TRBJ2-2 | - | 15 | TRBV5-4 | -
CASSTTGFSYNEQFF | TGTGCCAGTAGTACGACAGGGTTCTCCTACAATGAGCAGTTCTTC | TRBJ2-1 | - | 15 | TRBV19 | TRBD1
CASRIGTDTQYF | TGTGCCAGCAGGATAGGCACAGATACGCAGTATTTT | TRBJ2-3 | - | 12 | TRBV6-1 | -
CASSEGGTQYF | TGTGCCAGCAGTGAAGGAGGGACGCAGTATTTT | TRBJ2-3 | - | 11 | TRBV2 | -
CASSVGQGPSEQYF | TGTGCCAGCAGCGTTGGACAGGGGCCCTCCGAGCAGTACTTC | TRBJ2-7 | - | 14 | TRBV9 | TRBD1
CASSFGGLMGPEAFF | TGTGCCAGCAGCTTTGGGGGACTAATGGGACCTGAAGCTTTCTTT | TRBJ1-1 | - | 15 | TRBV7-2 | -
CASSQLAGDSYEQYF | TGTGCCAGCAGTCAACTAGCGGGGGACTCCTACGAGCAGTACTTC | TRBJ2-7 | - | 15 | TRBV28 | TRBD2
CASSLGGEKLFF | TGTGCCAGCAGCTTGGGAGGAGAAAAACTGTTTTTT | TRBJ1-4 | - | 12 | TRBV7-9 | -
CASSLEGRGYEQYF | TGCGCCAGCAGCCTAGAAGGGCGGGGCTACGAGCAGTACTTC | TRBJ2-7 | once | 14 | TRBV4-1 | -
CASSLSGGSVQFF | TGTGCCAGCAGTTTATCCGGGGGATCGGTGCAGTTCTTC | TRBJ2-1 | - | 13 | TRBV27 | -
CASSVDRVNYEQYF | TGCGCCAGCAGCGTGGACAGGGTTAACTACGAGCAGTACTTC | TRBJ2-7 | - | 14 | TRBV5-1 | TRBD1
CASSVGTGSGEQYF | TGTGCCAGCAGTGTAGGGACAGGGAGTGGCGAGCAGTACTTC | TRBJ2-7 | - | 14 | TRBV6-1 | TRBD1
CASSDGDAAYNEQFF | TGTGCCAGCAGTGACGGAGACGCGGCATACAATGAGCAGTTCTTC | TRBJ2-1 | - | 15 | TRBV6-4 | -
CASSPISGGSTDTQYF | TGCGCCAGCAGCCCGATTAGCGGGGGAAGCACAGATACGCAGTATTTT | TRBJ2-3 | - | 16 | TRBV5-1 | TRBD2
CASSPRTSGGPEQFF | TGTGCCAGCAGCCCACGGACTAGCGGGGGACCGGAGCAGTTCTTC | TRBJ2-1 | - | 15 | TRBV11-1 | TRBD2
CASRENHDRRNTEAFF | TGTGCCAGTAGAGAGAACCATGACAGGCGGAACACTGAAGCTTTCTTT | TRBJ1-1 | - | 16 | TRBV19 | -
CASSYSTQNTGELFF | TGTGCCAGCAGTTACTCGACACAGAACACCGGGGAGCTGTTTTTT | TRBJ2-2 | once | 15 | TRBV6-6 | -
CASSFSSGGYTGELFF | TGTGCCAGCAGCTTCTCTAGCGGGGGGTACACCGGGGAGCTGTTTTTT | TRBJ2-2 | - | 16 | TRBV7-6 | TRBD2
CAWIPPGQLTLNEQFF | TGTGCCTGGATTCCCCCGGGACAACTTACTCTCAATGAGCAGTTCTTC | TRBJ2-1 | - | 16 | TRBV30 | -
CASSERGQGYQPQHF | TGTGCCAGCAGTGAAAGGGGACAGGGGTACCAGCCCCAGCATTTT | TRBJ1-5 | - | 15 | TRBV6-1 | TRBD1
CASSRTTGSGNQPQHF | TGCGCCAGCAGCCGCACTACAGGGTCCGGCAATCAGCCCCAGCATTTT | TRBJ1-5 | few | 16 | TRBV4-1 | -
CASKTGTGFPEQYF | TGTGCCAGCAAAACCGGGACAGGATTTCCCGAGCAGTACTTC | TRBJ2-7 | - | 14 | TRBV6-6 | TRBD1